The 7 T cell receptor beta chains reported below all come from one sample, sequenced in a study of sequential checkpoint blockade in melanoma. Sample treatment: randomized to nivolumab then ipilimumab (arm A) or the reverse (arm B). Profiled with immunoSEQ multiplex PCR; TCRdb holds only in-frame clones, not every one. The profile shows some 10,000 clones, 55% to 85% of them singletons. The input for sequencing was CD8+ T cells sorted from blood (inferred from file names), taken from a patient given nivolumab and ipilimumab in sequence. The receptors shown here come from a human donor with melanoma.

V is TRBV6-1 and J is TRBJ2-6; D not resolved. Germline V gene data show CDR1 as MNHNS and CDR2 as SASEGT. V gave up 1 base and J gave up 0 bases, with 4 bases separating them. CDR3 length: 15 amino acids. The CDR3 DNA is TGTGCCAGCAGTGAAGTTAGCTCTGGGGCCAACGTCCTGACTTTC. This translates into CASSEVSSGANVLTF.

This clone appeared a few times. V gene TRBV25-1 combines with J gene TRBJ2-5; 10 bases are a match to TRBD2. Germline CDR1 MGHDK, CDR2 SYGVNS. V shed 4 bases and J 1 base; nucleotides not matched to a gene: 6. The CDR3 is 16 amino acids. CDR3 residues: CASSANSGGIQETQYF. The CDR3 DNA sequence: TGTGCCAGCAGTGCGAATAGCGGGGGGATCCAAGAGACCCAGTACTTC.

The table lists this clone with a few counts. The chain joins TRBV7-9 to TRBJ1-2; D is possibly TRBD1 (5 bases). V was cut by 6 bases and J by 8 bases, with 16 bases left in between. Germline-derived CDR1 and CDR2 are SEHNR and FQNEAQ (reference sequence). The CDR3 contains 13 residues. The CDR3 loop is CASSFDSPSGYTF. Here the CDR3 DNA reads TGTGCCAGCAGTTTTGACAGCCCTTCCGGCTACACCTTC. Full variable domain (remainder filled in from reference TRBV7-9 and TRBJ1-2): DTGVSQNPRHKITKRGQNVTFRCDPISEHNRLYWYRQTLGQGPEFLTYFQNEAQLEKSRLLSDRFSAERPKGSFSTLEIQRTEQGDSAMYLCASSFDSPSGYTFGSGTRLTVV.

The CDR3 spells CASSYLGTGVLEAFF. DNA for the CDR3: TGTGCCAGCAGTTACCTCGGGACAGGGGTCCTTGAAGCTTTCTTT. V and J are TRBV28 and TRBJ1-1; TRBD1 aligns across 10 bases. V shed 4 bases and J 7 bases; nucleotides not matched to a gene: 9. There are 15 residues in the CDR3. Germline CDR1 is MDHEN and CDR2 is SYDVKM.

The chain has TRBV6-4 and TRBJ2-3, with 8 nucleotides matching TRBD1. Germline trimming cut 4 bases from V and 3 bases from J; bases unmatched to any gene: 3. The germline gives CDR1 MRHNA, CDR2 SNTAGT. This CDR3 has 14 amino acids. CDR3 nucleotides: TGTGCCAGCAGTGGGGGACAGGAAACAGATACGCAGTATTTT. Translating gives CASSGGQETDTQYF.

The V call is TRBV27, the J call TRBJ2-1; D may be TRBD2 (8 bases). V was cut by 5 bases and J by 6 bases, with 23 bases left in between. The CDR3 runs to 17 residues. The germline gives CDR1 MNHEY, CDR2 SMNVEV (reference sequence). CDR3 coding DNA: TGTGCCAGCAGTCCCGGGGGGGGCAGGGGGGTCGGCAATGAGCAGTTCTTC. Encoded protein: CASSPGGGRGVGNEQFF.

The gene calls are TRBV19 and TRBJ2-6; D gene unclear. V dropped 6 bases and J dropped 0 bases, with 15 bases sitting between them. The CDR3 contains 17 residues. Germline assignment: CDR1 LNHDA and CDR2 SQIVND (reference sequence). CDR3 bases: TGTGCCAGTAGCCCCGGTAGCCCTTTCTCTGGGGCCAACGTCCTGACTTTC. Residues: CASSPGSPFSGANVLTF.